One sample yielded the 19 T cell receptor beta chains listed below, sequenced in a study of cytomegalovirus exposure and HLA in healthy donors. PCR primers comprised 60 Vbeta and 13 Jbeta primers. Using immunoSEQ multiplex PCR, the repertoire was profiled, and TCRdb retains in-frame clones only, with some absent. The table includes about 260,000 clones, just under 85% detected once. Sequencing input: PBMCs. The receptors derive from a woman between 40 and 50 years old in good health and CMV-seropositive.

The rearrangement links TRBV5-4 to TRBJ2-3; 9 positions agree with TRBD2. This CDR3 has 17 amino acids. Looked up from germline, CDR1 is SGHNT and CDR2 is YYREEE (reference sequence). Unmatched junction bases numbered 15, after V lost 4 bases and J lost 6 bases. CDR3 sequence (DNA): TGTGCCAGCAGCCCACCCCCTCATAGCGGGAGTATGGATACGCAGTATTTT. This sequence encodes CASSPPPHSGSMDTQYF.

As regards this clone: A read error may account for a junction end that differs from germline. This chain uses TRBV5-4 with TRBJ1-2, with 10 bases that match TRBD1. CDR1 is SGHNT, CDR2 YYREEE, per germline (reference sequence). This CDR3 is built from 14 residues. The CDR3 DNA reads TGTGCCAGCAGCCCGGACAGGGGGTACTATGGCCACACCTTC. Protein product: CASSPDRGYYGHTF.

The chain recombines TRBV7-2 with TRBJ2-3, with TRBD2 as a possible D gene (6 bases). This CDR3 is built from 13 residues. CDR1 and CDR2 from the germline V gene are SGHTA and FQGNSA. With 5 bases removed from V and 7 bases from J, the gap between germline ends came to 13 bases. The CDR3 is CASSPGLINTQYF. DNA of the CDR3: TGTGCCAGCAGCCCGGGACTGATTAATACGCAGTATTTT.

On this clone itself: An end of the junction does not agree with germline; a read error may underlie this. The gene calls are TRBV5-1 and TRBJ2-6, with 7 nucleotides matching TRBD1. Per germline, CDR1 SGHRS and CDR2 YFSETQ. The CDR3 length is 16 residues. The CDR3 nucleotides are TGCGCCAGCAGCTTGGGGGACAGCACTGGGGCCAACGGCCTGACTTTC. It codes for CASSLGDSTGANGLTF.

The chain couples TRBV5-4 to TRBJ2-7; 8 bases are shared with TRBD2. This CDR3 is 15 amino acids long. Trimming cost V 0 bases and J 3 bases; bases outside gene matches: 5. Germline values: CDR1 SGHNT, CDR2 YYREEE (reference sequence). The CDR3 spells CASSLEAGVLYEQYF. The CDR3 DNA follows: TGTGCCAGCAGCTTGGAAGCGGGAGTCCTCTACGAGCAGTACTTC.

This chain uses TRBV10-3 with TRBJ2-1, with TRBD2 identical over 10 bases. This CDR3 has 16 residues. Germline CDR1 is ENHRY and CDR2 is SYGVKD. Trimming took 3 bases from V and 5 from J; bases not matched to a gene: 7. The CDR3 bases are TGTGCCATCAGTGACCCTGGGACTAGCGCTAACAATGAGCAGTTCTTC. Its translation: CAISDPGTSANNEQFF.

The gene calls are TRBV2 and TRBJ2-7; 7 bases agree with TRBD2. The CDR3 extends over 14 amino acids. J gave up 3 bases and V 3 bases, and 5 bases lay outside the gene matches. Germline V gives CDR1 SNHLY, CDR2 FYNNEI. The CDR3 DNA reads as TGTGCCAGCAGTGAGGCTGCGGGAGACTACGAGCAGTACTTC. Amino acids: CASSEAAGDYEQYF.

This clone showed up just a few times. The CDR3 loop reads CSADRGAGSYGYTF. The CDR3 DNA reads as TGCAGCGCCGACCGTGGGGCAGGCTCCTATGGCTACACCTTC. J is TRBJ1-2 and V is TRBV29-1; D might be TRBD1 (5 bases). Trimming took 7 bases from V and 4 from J, leaving 19 bases between them. CDR1 is SQVTM and CDR2 is ANQGSEA in the germline V gene. The CDR3 is made up of 14 amino acids.

J is TRBJ2-5 and V is TRBV29-1; D is undetermined. The CDR3 is made up of 12 amino acids. The V end lost 2 bases, the J end lost 1 base, and 5 bases lay between the germline ends. Germline loops: CDR1 SQVTM, CDR2 ANQGSEA. This CDR3 is CSVETGQETQYF. Here the CDR3 DNA reads TGCAGCGTTGAAACCGGCCAAGAGACCCAGTACTTC.

The chain couples TRBV11-3 to TRBJ2-1; 7 bases are shared with TRBD2. The trim removed 2 bases at V and 4 bases at J, leaving 5 bases unmatched. The germline CDR1 and CDR2 sequences are SGHNT and YENEEA. This CDR3 comprises 15 residues. CDR3 region: CASSLRAGPYNEQFF. DNA for the CDR3: TGTGCCAGCAGCTTACGAGCGGGGCCTTACAATGAGCAGTTCTTC.

This clone was seen a handful of times. The V call is TRBV25-1, the J call TRBJ2-7, with D perhaps matching TRBD2 (6 bases). Germline V gene data show CDR1 as MGHDK and CDR2 as SYGVNS. The CDR3 has 14 amino acids. Trimming cost V 4 bases and J 2 bases, with 12 bases left between them. DNA for the CDR3: TGTGCCAGCAGTGGGGGACTCCTTCCCTACGAGCAGTACTTC. It is translated as CASSGGLLPYEQYF.

This chain joins TRBV2 and TRBJ2-5; TRBD1 matches at 8 bases. Germline-derived CDR1 and CDR2 are SNHLY and FYNNEI. The CDR3 runs 13 residues. The junction had 6 bases not matched to a gene; V was cut back by 7 bases and J by 5 bases. DNA of the CDR3: TGTGCCAGCAACGACAGGGGTAGGGAGACCCAGTACTTC. Translated, it gives CASNDRGRETQYF. The full variable domain, rest sourced from reference TRBV2 and TRBJ2-5, is EPEVTQTPSHQVTQMGQEVILRCVPISNHLYFYWYRQILGQKVEFLVSFYNNEISEKSEIFDDQFSVERPDGSNFTLKIRSTKLEDSAMYFCASNDRGRETQYFGPGTRLLVL.

Worth noting for this clone: The junction and the germline gene differ at one end; a read error may be behind it. V and J are TRBV7-9 and TRBJ1-1; a weak D match, TRBD1 (5 bases). Germline V gives CDR1 SEHNR, CDR2 FQNEAQ (reference sequence). The CDR3 loop spans 12 amino acids. This CDR3 is CSSRRGGTEAFF. The DNA for the CDR3 is TGTTCCAGCCGCCGGGGGGGCACTGAAGCTTTCTTT. Filled out from reference TRBV7-9 and TRBJ1-1, the complete variable domain reads DTGVSQNPRHKITKRGQNVTFRCDPISEHNRLYWYRQTLGQGPEFLTYFQNEAQLEKSRLLSDRFSAERPKGSFSTLEIQRTEQGDSAMYLCSSRRGGTEAFFGQGTRLTVV.

The chain uses TRBV5-1 and TRBJ2-1; 14 positions match TRBD2. Looked up from germline, CDR1 is SGHRS and CDR2 is YFSETQ. V dropped 1 base and J dropped 0; count of bases not matched to a gene: 6. CDR3 length: 19 residues. The CDR3 here is CASSLRLAGGPGSYNEQFF. The CDR3 region has the DNA TGCGCCAGCAGCTTGAGACTAGCGGGAGGGCCTGGCTCCTACAATGAGCAGTTCTTC.

The J gene is TRBJ2-5, the V gene TRBV14; perhaps TRBD2 as D (6 bases). The ends were cut back, 4 bases at V and 1 base at J, with 7 bases in the middle. CDR3 length equals 13 residues. Germline CDR1 reads SGHDN; CDR2 reads FVKESK. The CDR3 region is CASSRGLQETQYF. In nucleotides, the CDR3 is TGTGCCAGCAGCCGGGGACTCCAAGAGACCCAGTACTTC.

This sequence joins TRBV27 and TRBJ1-2, with unresolved D. Trimming cost V 3 bases and J 7 bases, with 18 bases left between them. In germline, CDR1 is MNHEY, CDR2 SMNVEV (reference sequence). The CDR3 covers 15 residues. CDR3 coding DNA: TGTGCCAGCAGTTTGTATAACCCTCCCGGCGGTGGCTACACCTTC. Translation gives CASSLYNPPGGGYTF.

The gene calls are TRBV29-1 and TRBJ1-3, with a possible D match to TRBD1 (5 bases). The CDR3 is 14 residues long. Germline V CDR1 and CDR2: SQVTM, ANQGSEA. The ends were cut back, 5 bases at V and 0 bases at J, with 11 bases in the middle. The CDR3 loop is CSVRQFSSGNTIYF. CDR3 DNA: TGCAGCGTTAGACAGTTTAGCTCTGGAAACACCATATATTTT.

A single count supports this clone. The chain has TRBV9 and TRBJ2-1; D is unresolved. This CDR3 spans 12 amino acids. The germline V gene has CDR1 SGDLS and CDR2 YYNGEE. V lost 6 bases to trimming and J lost 10 bases, with 14 bases between them. CDR3 amino acids: CASKATYGEQFF. The CDR3 DNA reads as TGTGCCAGCAAAGCGACTTATGGGGAGCAGTTCTTC.

This chain links TRBV30 with TRBJ2-7; 11 nucleotides align to TRBD2. The J segment lost 9 bases and the V segment lost 4 bases, leaving 2 bases of the junction unmatched. The germline CDR1 and CDR2 sequences are GTSNPN and SVGIG (reference sequence). The length of the CDR3 is 11 residues. Written as DNA, the CDR3 is TGTGCCTGGACCGGGACTAGCGGGCAGTACTTC. Amino acids: CAWTGTSGQYF.